The 23 T cell receptor beta chains given below trace back to one sample, sequenced in a study of cytomegalovirus exposure and HLA in healthy donors. The study ran its PCR with 60 Vbeta and 13 Jbeta primers. Method: immunoSEQ multiplex PCR; TCRdb's copy keeps in-frame clones and lacks some. The sample records roughly 120,000 clones, around 73% being singletons. Sequencing used PBMCs. These receptors all come from a woman younger than 45 in good health and CMV-seropositive.

The rearrangement joins TRBV29-1 to TRBJ2-1, with 7 bases matching TRBD2. V trimming: 3 bases; J trimming: 8 bases; junction bases outside the gene matches: 10. Germline lookup yields CDR1 SQVTM and CDR2 ANQGSEA. This CDR3 spans 14 amino acids. CDR3 DNA: TGCAGCGTTGAGGGGGGGTGGAGGTACGATGAGCAGTTCTTC. Translation gives CSVEGGWRYDEQFF.

V usage is TRBV6-1 and J usage is TRBJ2-5; 15 nucleotides align to TRBD2. The end of the DNA aligns better with TRBJ2-7, so the J call may be wrong. This CDR3 has 19 amino acids. Germline assignment: CDR1 MNHNS and CDR2 SASEGT. CDR3: CASSELPVGLAGGFYEQYF. CDR3 nucleotide sequence: TGTGCCAGCAGTGAACTGCCCGTGGGACTAGCGGGGGGTTTCTACGAGCAGTACTTC.

The chain combines TRBV6-1 with TRBJ2-7; perhaps TRBD1 as D (5 bases). The germline CDR1 and CDR2 sequences are MNHNS and SASEGT. Trimming removed 6 bases at V and 1 base at J, with 10 bases between. The CDR3 extends over 13 amino acids. CDR3 in amino acids: CASSATGSYEQYF. In DNA form, the CDR3 reads TGTGCCAGCAGCGCAACAGGTTCCTACGAGCAGTACTTC.

The chain couples TRBV5-4 to TRBJ2-3; TRBD2 matches 11 bases. The CDR3 is 15 amino acids. V lost 5 bases to trimming and J lost 5 bases; unmatched junction nucleotides: 7. The germline CDR1 and CDR2 sequences are SGHNT and YYREEE (reference sequence). CDR3 DNA: TGTGCCAGCAGTTTTAGCGGGGGGGCGGTAGATACGCAGTATTTT. Protein sequence: CASSFSGGAVDTQYF. The complete variable domain, with remaining parts taken from reference TRBV5-4 and TRBJ2-3, reads ETGVTQSPTHLIKTRGQQVTLRCSSQSGHNTVSWYQQALGQGPQFIFQYYREEENGRGNFPPRFSGLQFPNYSSELNVNALELDDSALYLCASSFSGGAVDTQYFGPGTRLTVL.

This rearrangement joins TRBV27 to TRBJ2-7; D is unresolved. With 0 bases removed from V and 3 bases from J, the gap between germline ends came to 6 bases. The CDR3 is 13 residues long. The germline V gene encodes CDR1 MNHEY and CDR2 SMNVEV (reference sequence). CDR3 sequence: CASSLSADYEQYF. The DNA of the CDR3 is TGTGCCAGCAGTTTATCGGCGGACTACGAGCAGTACTTC.

The V call is TRBV18, the J call TRBJ1-1, with D unclear. V was shortened by 1 base and J by 1 base, with 7 bases between the two germline ends. The germline gives CDR1 KGHSH, CDR2 LQKENI. CDR3 length: 14 residues. Here the CDR3 reads CASSPLSGNTEAFF. CDR3 bases: TGTGCCAGCTCACCACTTTCAGGGAACACTGAAGCTTTCTTT.

Only one count was recorded for this clone. The J gene is TRBJ2-7, the V gene TRBV5-1; TRBD1 matches at 9 bases. CDR3 length equals 16 residues. The germline CDR1 and CDR2 sequences are SGHRS and YFSETQ. J was trimmed by 1 base and V by 4 bases; bases with no gene match: 9. CDR3 sequence (DNA): TGCGCCAGCAGCAGCTCCCCGGGACAGGGATCCTACGAGCAGTACTTC. Translated: CASSSSPGQGSYEQYF.

This clone has just a few counts. The chain carries TRBV11-3 and TRBJ2-1; 9 bases match TRBD1. CDR3 size: 17 residues. V gave up 1 base and J gave up 6 bases; unmatched junction bases: 10. Germline V gives CDR1 SGHNT, CDR2 YENEEA. In DNA, the CDR3 is TGTGCCAGCAGCTTAGCCGCCGGGACAGGGTTTGTCAATGAGCAGTTCTTC. Protein sequence: CASSLAAGTGFVNEQFF.

The rearrangement uses TRBV19 and TRBJ2-5; D ambiguous. CDR3 length equals 14 residues. Trimming took off 5 bases at V and 0 bases at J, with 10 bases between the two ends. From germline, CDR1 is LNHDA and CDR2 SQIVND (reference sequence). The CDR3 sequence: CASSGYRDQETQYF. The CDR3 coding sequence is TGTGCCAGTAGTGGATACCGGGACCAAGAGACCCAGTACTTC.

This clone was seen a handful of times. The chain uses TRBV6-5 and TRBJ1-2, with a weak D call TRBD1 (5 bases). Between the trimmed V and J ends, which lost 4 bases and 5 bases, there was a span of 8 bases. The CDR3 has 12 amino acids. The germline V gene encodes CDR1 MNHEY and CDR2 SVGAGI. For the CDR3, the DNA is TGTGCCAGCAGTTCCCGACAGTATGGCTACACCTTC. It encodes CASSSRQYGYTF.

This chain joins TRBV18 and TRBJ1-5; 7 positions match TRBD1. Germline assignment: CDR1 KGHSH and CDR2 LQKENI. V was pared by 4 bases and J by 3 bases, with 3 bases of the junction left unmatched. The CDR3 totals 14 residues. The CDR3 DNA follows: TGTGCCAGCTCACGACAGGGTCCCAATCAGCCCCAGCATTTT. It translates to CASSRQGPNQPQHF.

The J gene is TRBJ2-1, the V gene TRBV15; no clear D gene. This CDR3 has 14 residues. Germline V gene sequence: CDR1 LNHNV, CDR2 YYDKDF (reference sequence). Trimming left V 1 base short and J 2 bases short, with 6 bases between. CDR3 protein: CATSRVPTYNEQFF. The CDR3 DNA reads as TGTGCCACCAGCAGAGTACCTACCTACAATGAGCAGTTCTTC.

This clone was counted only a few times. V gene TRBV7-9 combines with J gene TRBJ2-3; TRBD2 matches 9 bases. The V gene's germline CDR1 is SEHNR and CDR2 FQNEAQ (reference sequence). V was clipped by 4 bases and J by 5 bases; unmatched bases: 1. This CDR3 has 13 residues. In DNA, the CDR3 is TGTGCCAGCAGCTCGCGGGGGGGAGATACGCAGTATTTT. Protein product: CASSSRGGDTQYF. The full variable domain, rest sourced from reference TRBV7-9 and TRBJ2-3, is DTGVSQNPRHKITKRGQNVTFRCDPISEHNRLYWYRQTLGQGPEFLTYFQNEAQLEKSRLLSDRFSAERPKGSFSTLEIQRTEQGDSAMYLCASSSRGGDTQYFGPGTRLTVL.

The chain recombines TRBV11-3 with TRBJ2-7; 7 bases match TRBD2. Germline V lookup: CDR1 SGHNT, CDR2 YENEEA. The V gene end was trimmed by 2 bases and the J gene end by 3 bases; junction bases not matched to a gene: 4. This CDR3 spans 14 amino acids. The CDR3 is CASSLPGLLYEQYF. CDR3 in DNA: TGTGCCAGCAGCTTACCGGGACTACTCTACGAGCAGTACTTC.

This clone has a handful of counts. The V and J genes are TRBV6-1 and TRBJ1-4, with D possibly matching TRBD1 (6 bases). Germline lookup yields CDR1 MNHNS and CDR2 SASEGT. The length of the CDR3 is 13 residues. The V gene lost 2 bases and the J gene lost 6 bases, with 7 bases spanning the gap. The CDR3 DNA sequence: TGTGCCAGCAGTGAAACAGGGTATGAAAAACTGTTTTTT. Translation: CASSETGYEKLFF.

The CDR3 nucleotides are TGCGCCAGCAGTGAGCTGTCAGGAAATTCACCCCTCCACTTT. This translates into CASSELSGNSPLHF. The chain uses TRBV10-2 and TRBJ1-6; D is unresolved. Germline V gene lookup returns CDR1 WSHSY and CDR2 SAAADI. V lost 2 bases and J lost 7, with 9 bases in between. This CDR3 is built from 14 residues.

This clone was seen only a few times. The CDR3 does not end in the conserved phenylalanine or tryptophan, so this is likely a read error. No DNA is shown, since the ends of the CDR3 on it are uncertain; the CDR3 is the one TCRdb lists. This chain connects TRBV6-1 to TRBJ1-3; TRBD1 is the table's D call and was not checked against the DNA. Including both end residues, the CDR3 is 10 amino acids long. Germline CDR1 MNHNS, CDR2 SASEGT. The CDR3: CASRAGVEIL.

This sequence joins TRBV5-8 and TRBJ1-5; TRBD1 matches 7 bases. Germline CDR1 and CDR2: SGHTS and YDEGEE. V lost 0 bases and J lost 5; bases outside the gene matches: 14. The CDR3 sequence is 18 residues long. CDR3 in amino acids: CASSLAYGPTTGDQPQHF. DNA for the CDR3: TGTGCCAGCAGCTTGGCCTATGGTCCAACCACAGGGGATCAGCCCCAGCATTTT. Drawing the rest from reference TRBV5-8 and TRBJ1-5, the complete variable domain is EAGVTQSPTHLIKTRGQQATLRCSPISGHTSVYWYQQALGLGLQFLLWYDEGEERNRGNFPPRFSGRQFPNYSSELNVNALELEDSALYLCASSLAYGPTTGDQPQHFGDGTRLSIL.

This sequence joins TRBV2 and TRBJ2-1, with 12 positions matching TRBD2. The V gene end was trimmed by 3 bases and the J gene end by 6 bases; junction bases not matched to a gene: 6. This CDR3 contains 16 residues. Germline V gives CDR1 SNHLY, CDR2 FYNNEI. This chain's CDR3 is CASSDTGLAGLNEQFF. Written as DNA, the CDR3 is TGTGCCAGCAGTGATACCGGACTAGCGGGACTCAATGAGCAGTTCTTC.

The chain couples TRBV5-1 to TRBJ2-2; TRBD1 aligns across 7 bases. The ends lost 4 bases at V and 0 bases at J; junction bases unmatched: 3. Germline lookup yields CDR1 SGHRS and CDR2 YFSETQ. This CDR3 region has 15 residues. CDR3 sequence reads: CASSRDSANTGELFF. CDR3 in DNA: TGCGCCAGCAGCCGGGACAGCGCGAACACCGGGGAGCTGTTTTTT.

For the CDR3, the DNA is TGTGCCAGTAGTACCTCAGGGATTACTAACTATGGCTACACCTTC. Its protein product is CASSTSGITNYGYTF. The V and J genes are TRBV19 and TRBJ1-2; D is possibly TRBD1 (5 bases). The germline V and J ends were trimmed by 4 bases and 0 bases, with 12 bases remaining between them. CDR1 and CDR2 (germline): LNHDA, SQIVND (reference sequence). This CDR3 region has 15 residues.

The CDR3 DNA sequence: TGTGCCAGCAGTTTACCCGGGACTAGCGGGAGGGACACAGATACGCAGTATTTT. Residues: CASSLPGTSGRDTDTQYF. The chain is built from TRBV28 and TRBJ2-3; 16 nucleotides align to TRBD2. Trimming cost V 2 bases and J 2 bases; bases outside gene matches: 4. Germline CDR1 and CDR2: MDHEN and SYDVKM. This CDR3 comprises 18 residues.

This chain joins TRBV5-1 and TRBJ1-2; possibly TRBD1 for D (5 bases). Trimming shortened V by 6 bases and J by 4 bases, and 13 bases separated the two germline ends. Per the germline V gene, CDR1 is SGHRS and CDR2 is YFSETQ. This CDR3 contains 13 residues. The CDR3 DNA follows: TGCGCCAGCACCCTCACCGGGGGCTATGGCTACACCTTC. It yields the protein CASTLTGGYGYTF.